This TCR beta chain was recovered during a study of CD8 T cells in ankylosing spondylitis. Molecular-barcoded quantitative 5'-RACE produced these TCR beta libraries. TCRdb reanalysed the 5' RACE reads using MiXCR and keeps one entry per CDR3 protein. Of some 200,000 distinct CDR3 sequences in the sample, 18% were seen once. V lost 5 bases and J lost 15, with 22 bases in between. The CDR3 covers 14 residues. Germline CDR1 SGHAT, CDR2 FQNNGV. Study-level points and caveats: For ankylosing spondylitis blood, a TCR beta motif of 7 or 8 highly homologous variants appeared characteristic.

This clonotype was seen repeatedly, ten times or more. Antigen: not known. The receptor's source is a male donor under 30 with ankylosing spondylitis or in good health (not recorded which). The genes are TRBV11-2 and TRBJ1-4; D is perhaps TRBD1 (5 bases). The sequenced material came from blood, either unsorted or a sorted T cell fraction (not recorded which). This CDR3 is CASSPHPTGPWLFF. The CDR3 nucleotides are TGTGCCAGCAGCCCCCATCCTACGGGGCCATGGTTGTTTTTT.